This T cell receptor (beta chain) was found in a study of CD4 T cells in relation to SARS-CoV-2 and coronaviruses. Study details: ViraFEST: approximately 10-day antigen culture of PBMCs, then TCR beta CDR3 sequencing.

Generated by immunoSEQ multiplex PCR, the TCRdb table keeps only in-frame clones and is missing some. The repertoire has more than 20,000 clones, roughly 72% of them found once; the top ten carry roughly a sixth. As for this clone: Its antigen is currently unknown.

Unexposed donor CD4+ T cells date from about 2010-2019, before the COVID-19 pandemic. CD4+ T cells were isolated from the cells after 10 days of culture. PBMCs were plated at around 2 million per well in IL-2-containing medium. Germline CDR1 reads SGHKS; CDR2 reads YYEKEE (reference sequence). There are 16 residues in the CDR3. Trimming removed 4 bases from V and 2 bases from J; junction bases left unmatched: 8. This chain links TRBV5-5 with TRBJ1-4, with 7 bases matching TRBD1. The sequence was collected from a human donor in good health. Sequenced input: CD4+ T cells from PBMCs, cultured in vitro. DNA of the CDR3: TGTGCCAGCAGCGCCCCAGGGGGGAGGACTAATGAAAAACTGTTTTTT. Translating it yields CASSAPGGRTNEKLFF. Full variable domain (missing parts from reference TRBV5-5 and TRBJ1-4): DAGVTQSPTHLIKTRGQQVTLRCSPISGHKSVSWYQQVLGQGPQFIFQYYEKEERGRGNFPDRFSARQFPNYSSELNVNALLLGDSALYLCASSAPGGRTNEKLFFGSGTQLSVL.